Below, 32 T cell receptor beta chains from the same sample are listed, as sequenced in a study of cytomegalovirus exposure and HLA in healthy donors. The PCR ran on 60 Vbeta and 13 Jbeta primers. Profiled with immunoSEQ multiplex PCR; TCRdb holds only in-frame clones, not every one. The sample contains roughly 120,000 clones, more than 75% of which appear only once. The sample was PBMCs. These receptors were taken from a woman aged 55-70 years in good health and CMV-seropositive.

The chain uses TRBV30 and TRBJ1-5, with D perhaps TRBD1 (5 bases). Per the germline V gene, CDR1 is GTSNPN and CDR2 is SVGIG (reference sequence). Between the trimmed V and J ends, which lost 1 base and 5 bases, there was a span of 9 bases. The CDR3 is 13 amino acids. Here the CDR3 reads CAWSGGRDQPQHF. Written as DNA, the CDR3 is TGTGCCTGGAGTGGGGGGAGGGATCAGCCCCAGCATTTT.

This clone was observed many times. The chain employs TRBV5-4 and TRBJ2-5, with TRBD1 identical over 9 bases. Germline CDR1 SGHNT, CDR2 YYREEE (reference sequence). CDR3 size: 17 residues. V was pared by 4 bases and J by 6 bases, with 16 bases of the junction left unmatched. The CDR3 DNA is TGTGCCAGCAGCCGAGGGACAGGGCCAGAGGGGGGGAAGACCCAGTACTTC. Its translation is CASSRGTGPEGGKTQYF.

The CDR3 spells CASSQGRGRNQPQHF. The DNA of the CDR3 is TGCGCCAGCAGCCAAGGCAGGGGCCGCAATCAGCCCCAGCATTTT. The chain has TRBV4-1 and TRBJ1-5; tentatively, D is TRBD1 (6 bases). Germline CDR1 MGHRA, CDR2 YSYEKL. V was shortened by 1 base and J by 2 bases, with 9 bases between the two germline ends. The CDR3 spans 15 residues.

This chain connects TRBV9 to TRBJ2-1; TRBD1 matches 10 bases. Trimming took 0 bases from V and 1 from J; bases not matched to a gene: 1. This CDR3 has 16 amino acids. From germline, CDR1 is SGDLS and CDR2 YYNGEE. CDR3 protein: CASSVEDRGSYNEQFF. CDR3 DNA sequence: TGTGCCAGCAGCGTAGAGGACAGGGGGTCCTACAATGAGCAGTTCTTC.

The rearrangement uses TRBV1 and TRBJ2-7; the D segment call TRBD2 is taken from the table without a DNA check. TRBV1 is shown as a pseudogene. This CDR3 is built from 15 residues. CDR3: CTSKPSLAGAYEQYF. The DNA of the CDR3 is TGCACCAGCAAACCCTCACTAGCGGGAGCCTACGAGCAGTACTTC.

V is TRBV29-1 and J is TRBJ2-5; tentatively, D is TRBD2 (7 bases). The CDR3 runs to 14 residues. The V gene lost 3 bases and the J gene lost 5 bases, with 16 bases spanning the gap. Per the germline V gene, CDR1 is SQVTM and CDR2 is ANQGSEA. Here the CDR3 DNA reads TGCAGCGTTGAGTCCCGGGGGGCTGGGGAGACCCAGTACTTC. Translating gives CSVESRGAGETQYF.

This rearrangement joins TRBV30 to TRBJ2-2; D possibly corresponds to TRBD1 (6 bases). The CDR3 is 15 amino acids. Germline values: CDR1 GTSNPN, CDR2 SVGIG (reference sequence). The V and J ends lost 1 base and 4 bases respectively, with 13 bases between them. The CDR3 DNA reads TGTGCCTGGAGTGAACAGGGCGTCGGCACCGGGGAGCTGTTTTTT. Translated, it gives CAWSEQGVGTGELFF.

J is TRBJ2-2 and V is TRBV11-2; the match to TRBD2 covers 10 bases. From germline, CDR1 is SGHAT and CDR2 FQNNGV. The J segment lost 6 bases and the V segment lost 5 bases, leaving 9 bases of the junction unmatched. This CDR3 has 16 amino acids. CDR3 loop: CASSPLAGARAGELFF. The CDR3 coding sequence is TGTGCCAGCAGCCCTCTAGCGGGAGCGAGAGCCGGGGAGCTGTTTTTT.

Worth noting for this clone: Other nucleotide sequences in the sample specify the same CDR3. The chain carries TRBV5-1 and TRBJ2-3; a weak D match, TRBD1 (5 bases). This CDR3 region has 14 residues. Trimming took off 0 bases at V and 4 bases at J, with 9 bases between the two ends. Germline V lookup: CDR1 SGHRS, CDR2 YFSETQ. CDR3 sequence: CASSLGQGPDTQYF. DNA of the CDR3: TGCGCCAGCAGCTTGGGTCAGGGCCCAGATACGCAGTATTTT.

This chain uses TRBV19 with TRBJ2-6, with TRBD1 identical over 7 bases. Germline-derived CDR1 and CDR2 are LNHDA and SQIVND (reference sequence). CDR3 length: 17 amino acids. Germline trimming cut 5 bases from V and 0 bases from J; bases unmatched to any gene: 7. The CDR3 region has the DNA TGTGCCAGTAGTGATGGGACAGTCAACTCTGGGGCCAACGTCCTGACTTTC. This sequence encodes CASSDGTVNSGANVLTF.

The CDR3 loop reads CASSLPGQGYTEAFF. The CDR3 nucleotides read TGTGCCAGCAGTCTCCCGGGACAGGGCTACACTGAAGCTTTCTTT. The J gene is TRBJ1-1, the V gene TRBV2; 9 positions agree with TRBD1. Trimming cost V 5 bases and J 3 bases; bases outside gene matches: 7. This CDR3 has 15 residues. Germline V gene data show CDR1 as SNHLY and CDR2 as FYNNEI.

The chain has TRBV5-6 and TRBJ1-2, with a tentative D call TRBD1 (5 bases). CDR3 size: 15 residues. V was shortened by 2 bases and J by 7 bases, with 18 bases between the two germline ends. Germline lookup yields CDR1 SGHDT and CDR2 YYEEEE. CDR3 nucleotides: TGTGCCAGCAGCTTCGACCGGGTGGGGCTGGGTGGCTACACCTTC. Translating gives CASSFDRVGLGGYTF.

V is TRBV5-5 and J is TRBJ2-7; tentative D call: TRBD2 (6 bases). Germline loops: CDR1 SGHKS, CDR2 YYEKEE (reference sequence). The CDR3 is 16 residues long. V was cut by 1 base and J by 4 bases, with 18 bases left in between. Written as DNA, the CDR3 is TGTGCCAGCAGCTTGAATTTGTGGAGGGGCCTGTACGAGCAGTACTTC. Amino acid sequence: CASSLNLWRGLYEQYF. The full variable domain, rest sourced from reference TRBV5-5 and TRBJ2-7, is DAGVTQSPTHLIKTRGQQVTLRCSPISGHKSVSWYQQVLGQGPQFIFQYYEKEERGRGNFPDRFSARQFPNYSSELNVNALLLGDSALYLCASSLNLWRGLYEQYFGPGTRLTVT.

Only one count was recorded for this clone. The CDR3 coding sequence is TGCGCCAGCAGATCATCCGGGCCTCATGGGACAGATGAGGGGTCGGGGATTCAGCCCCAGCATTTT. Encoded protein: CASRSSGPHGTDEGSGIQPQHF. The V and J genes are TRBV5-1 and TRBJ1-5; TRBD1 matches at 7 bases. This CDR3 has 22 residues. Germline CDR1 SGHRS, CDR2 YFSETQ. V lost 5 bases, J lost 6 bases, and 32 bases stayed unmatched.

In DNA form, the CDR3 reads TGCGCCAGCAGCCAATTCGCGACTAGCGGGGGGGCCGTTCAGGACGAGCAGTACTTC. As protein: CASSQFATSGGAVQDEQYF. This rearrangement joins TRBV4-1 to TRBJ2-7, with 14 positions matching TRBD2. There are 19 residues in the CDR3. V was pared by 2 bases and J by 5 bases, with 14 bases of the junction left unmatched. Looked up from germline, CDR1 is MGHRA and CDR2 is YSYEKL.

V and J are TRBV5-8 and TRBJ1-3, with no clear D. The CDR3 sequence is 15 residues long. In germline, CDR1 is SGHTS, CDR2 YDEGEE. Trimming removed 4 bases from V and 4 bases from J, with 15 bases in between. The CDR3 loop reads CASSLPAGYGNTIYF. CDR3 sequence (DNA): TGTGCCAGCAGCCTCCCGGCGGGGTACGGAAACACCATATATTTT.

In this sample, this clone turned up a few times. CDR3 sequence (DNA): TGCGCCAGCAGCCAAGAAGGTGGGGCAGGGATGAAACTGTTTTTT. Its protein product is CASSQEGGAGMKLFF. The V call is TRBV4-3, the J call TRBJ1-4, with D maybe TRBD1 (5 bases). The CDR3 loop spans 15 amino acids. Trimming shortened V by 0 bases and J by 11 bases, and 16 bases separated the two germline ends. The germline gives CDR1 LGHNA, CDR2 YSLEER.

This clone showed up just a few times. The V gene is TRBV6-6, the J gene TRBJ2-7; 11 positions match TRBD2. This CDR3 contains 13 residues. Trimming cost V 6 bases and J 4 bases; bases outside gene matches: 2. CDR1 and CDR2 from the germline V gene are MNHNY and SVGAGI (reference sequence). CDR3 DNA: TGTGCCAGCAGGACTAGCGGGACTTACGAGCAGTACTTC. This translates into CASRTSGTYEQYF.

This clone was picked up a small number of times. In nucleotides, the CDR3 is TGTGCCAGCAGCTCCACGGGGACAGGGGGCCGGAACTCCTACGAGCAGTACTTC. Protein product: CASSSTGTGGRNSYEQYF. V usage is TRBV7-2 and J usage is TRBJ2-7; 12 bases line up with TRBD1. V lost 4 bases, J lost 0 bases, and 10 bases stayed unmatched. Germline assignment: CDR1 SGHTA and CDR2 FQGNSA. The CDR3 has 18 residues.

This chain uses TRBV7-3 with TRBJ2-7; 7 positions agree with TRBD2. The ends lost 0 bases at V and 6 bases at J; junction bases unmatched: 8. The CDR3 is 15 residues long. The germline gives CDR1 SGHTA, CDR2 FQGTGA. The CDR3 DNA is TGTGCCAGCAGCTTAACTCCGGGGGGTCTCGTCGAGCAGTACTTC. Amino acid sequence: CASSLTPGGLVEQYF.

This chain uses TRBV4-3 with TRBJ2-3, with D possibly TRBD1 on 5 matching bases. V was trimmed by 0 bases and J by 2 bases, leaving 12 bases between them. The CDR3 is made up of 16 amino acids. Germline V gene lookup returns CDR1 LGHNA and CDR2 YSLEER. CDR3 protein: CASSQETVYSTDTQYF. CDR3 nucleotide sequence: TGCGCCAGCAGCCAAGAGACAGTCTACTCCACAGATACGCAGTATTTT.

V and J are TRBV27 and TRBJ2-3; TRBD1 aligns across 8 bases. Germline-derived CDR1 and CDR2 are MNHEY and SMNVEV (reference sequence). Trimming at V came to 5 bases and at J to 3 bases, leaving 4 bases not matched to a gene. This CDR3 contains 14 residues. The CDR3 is CASSRTGRTDTQYF. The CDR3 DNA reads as TGTGCCAGCAGTAGGACAGGGAGAACAGATACGCAGTATTTT.

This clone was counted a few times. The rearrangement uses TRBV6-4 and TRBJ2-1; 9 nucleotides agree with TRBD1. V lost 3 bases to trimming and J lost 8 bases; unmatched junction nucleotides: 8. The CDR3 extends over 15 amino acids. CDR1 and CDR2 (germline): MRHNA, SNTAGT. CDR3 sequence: CASSERAQGADEQFF. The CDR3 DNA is TGTGCCAGCAGTGAGAGAGCACAGGGGGCGGATGAGCAGTTCTTC.

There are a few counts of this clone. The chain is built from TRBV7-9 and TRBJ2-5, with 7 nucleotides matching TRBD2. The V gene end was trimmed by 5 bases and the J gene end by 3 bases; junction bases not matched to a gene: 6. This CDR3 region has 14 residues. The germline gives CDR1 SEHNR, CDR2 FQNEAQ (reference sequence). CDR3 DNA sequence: TGTGCCAGCAGCCGGACTAGTCTAGAAGAGACCCAGTACTTC. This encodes CASSRTSLEETQYF.

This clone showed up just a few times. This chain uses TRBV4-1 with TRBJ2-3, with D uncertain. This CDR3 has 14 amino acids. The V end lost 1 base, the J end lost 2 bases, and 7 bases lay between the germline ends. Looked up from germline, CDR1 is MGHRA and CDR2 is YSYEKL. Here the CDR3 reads CASSQGADTDTQYF. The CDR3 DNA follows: TGCGCCAGCAGCCAAGGTGCAGACACAGATACGCAGTATTTT.

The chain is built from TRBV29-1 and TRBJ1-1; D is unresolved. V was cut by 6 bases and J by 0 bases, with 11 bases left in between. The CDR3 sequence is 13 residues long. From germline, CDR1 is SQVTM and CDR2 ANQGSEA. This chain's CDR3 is CSVSESMNTEAFF. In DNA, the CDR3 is TGCAGCGTCAGCGAAAGCATGAACACTGAAGCTTTCTTT.

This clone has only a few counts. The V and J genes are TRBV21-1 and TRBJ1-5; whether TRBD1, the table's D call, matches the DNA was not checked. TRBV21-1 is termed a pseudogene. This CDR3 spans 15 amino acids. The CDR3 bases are TGTGCCAGCAGCACGATACAGGGTAGCAATCAGCCCCAGCATTTT. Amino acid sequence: CASSTIQGSNQPQHF.

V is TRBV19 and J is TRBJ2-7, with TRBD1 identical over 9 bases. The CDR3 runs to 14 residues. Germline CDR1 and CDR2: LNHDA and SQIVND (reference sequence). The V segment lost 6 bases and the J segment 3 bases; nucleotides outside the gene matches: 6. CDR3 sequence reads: CASSKGTGIYEQYF. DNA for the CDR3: TGTGCCAGTAGCAAAGGGACAGGGATCTACGAGCAGTACTTC.

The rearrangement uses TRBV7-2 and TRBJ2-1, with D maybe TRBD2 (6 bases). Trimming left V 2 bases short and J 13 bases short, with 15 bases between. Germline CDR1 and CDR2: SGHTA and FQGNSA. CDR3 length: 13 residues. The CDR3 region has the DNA TGTGCCAGCAGCTTATATGGGACTCCCTTTCAGTTCTTC. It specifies CASSLYGTPFQFF.

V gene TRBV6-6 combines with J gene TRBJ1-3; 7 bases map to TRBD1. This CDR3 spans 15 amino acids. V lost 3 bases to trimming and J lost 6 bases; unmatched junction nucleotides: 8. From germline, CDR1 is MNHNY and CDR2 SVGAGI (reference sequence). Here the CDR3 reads CASSYMGQIENTIYF. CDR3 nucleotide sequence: TGTGCCAGCAGTTATATGGGACAGATAGAAAACACCATATATTTT.

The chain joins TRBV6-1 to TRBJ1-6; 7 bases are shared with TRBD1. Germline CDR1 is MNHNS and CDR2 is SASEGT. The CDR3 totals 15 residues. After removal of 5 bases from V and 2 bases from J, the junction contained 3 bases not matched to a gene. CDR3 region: CASSNDRAYNSPLHF. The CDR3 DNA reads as TGTGCCAGCAGTAATGACAGGGCCTATAATTCACCCCTCCACTTT.

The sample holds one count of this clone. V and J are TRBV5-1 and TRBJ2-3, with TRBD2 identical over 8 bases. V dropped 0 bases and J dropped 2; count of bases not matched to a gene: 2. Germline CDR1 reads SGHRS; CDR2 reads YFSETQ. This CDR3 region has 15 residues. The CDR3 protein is CASSLVLADTDTQYF. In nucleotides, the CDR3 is TGCGCCAGCAGCTTGGTACTAGCGGACACAGATACGCAGTATTTT. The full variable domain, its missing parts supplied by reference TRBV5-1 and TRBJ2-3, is KAGVTQTPRYLIKTRGQQVTLSCSPISGHRSVSWYQQTPGQGLQFLFEYFSETQRNKGNFPGRFSGRQFSNSRSEMNVSTLELGDSALYLCASSLVLADTDTQYFGPGTRLTVL.